This is a list of T cell receptor beta chains from one sample in a study of blood T cell repertoires in COVID-19. TCRdb keeps only in-frame clones here, not all; method: immunoSEQ multiplex PCR. The repertoire holds approximately 300,000 clones, with more than 75% as singletons. Sequences were obtained from PBMCs or T cells enriched from blood (not recorded which). These TCRs come from a woman aged 25 to 39 who had recovered from COVID-19. Both conserved end residues are part of each CDR3. Fields, in order: clone size, V gene, D gene, J gene, CDR3 DNA, CDR3 protein. D genes are given only for firm matches. A row's size may be missing; if present it is once, few, many or a size class.

clone size: .; V gene: TRBV7-2; D gene: TRBD2; J gene: TRBJ2-7; CDR3 DNA: TGTGCCAGCAGCTTAGAGAGCGGGGGGCGTTACGAGCAGTACTTC; CDR3 protein: CASSLESGGRYEQYF
clone size: .; V gene: TRBV5-6; D gene: .; J gene: TRBJ1-4; CDR3 DNA: TGTGCCAGCAGCTTTCGGGGGATTAATGAAAAACTGTTTTTT; CDR3 protein: CASSFRGINEKLFF
clone size: .; V gene: TRBV7-9; D gene: TRBD2; J gene: TRBJ2-1; CDR3 DNA: TGTGCCAGCAGCTTAAAACTAGCGGGGGACAATGAGCAGTTCTTC; CDR3 protein: CASSLKLAGDNEQFF
clone size: .; V gene: TRBV6-2/TRBV6-3; D gene: TRBD2; J gene: TRBJ2-7; CDR3 DNA: TGTGCCAGCAGTTTCGATGAACTAGCGGGGGGCCTAAACTCCTACGAGCAGTACTTC; CDR3 protein: CASSFDELAGGLNSYEQYF
clone size: .; V gene: TRBV3-1/TRBV3-2; D gene: .; J gene: TRBJ2-1; CDR3 DNA: TGTGCCAGCAGCCAAGTGACCGGAGGGAGCAATGAGCAGTTCTTC; CDR3 protein: CASSQVTGGSNEQFF
clone size: .; V gene: TRBV5-5; D gene: .; J gene: TRBJ1-4; CDR3 DNA: TGTGCCAGCAGCTTGCTGCCAGGCGAAAAACTGTTTTTT; CDR3 protein: CASSLLPGEKLFF
clone size: .; V gene: TRBV6-5; D gene: TRBD1; J gene: TRBJ2-7; CDR3 DNA: TGTGCCAGCAACCAGGGGGCCTACGAGCAGTACTTC; CDR3 protein: CASNQGAYEQYF
clone size: few; V gene: TRBV19; D gene: TRBD1; J gene: TRBJ1-2; CDR3 DNA: TGTGCCAGTAGTGCACAGGGGAAATATGGCTACACCTTC; CDR3 protein: CASSAQGKYGYTF
clone size: .; V gene: TRBV9; D gene: .; J gene: TRBJ1-4; CDR3 DNA: TGTGCCAGCAGCATACAGGCGGCTAATGAAAAACTGTTTTTT; CDR3 protein: CASSIQAANEKLFF
clone size: many; V gene: TRBV2; D gene: TRBD1; J gene: TRBJ1-2; CDR3 DNA: TGTGCCAGAATTGTAGGACAGGGCGCCTATGGCTACACCTTC; CDR3 protein: CARIVGQGAYGYTF
clone size: .; V gene: TRBV10-3; D gene: .; J gene: TRBJ2-7; CDR3 DNA: TGTGCCATCAGTGAACAGGCAGGCGAGCAGTACTTC; CDR3 protein: CAISEQAGEQYF
clone size: .; V gene: TRBV30; D gene: TRBD1; J gene: TRBJ1-2; CDR3 DNA: TGTGCCTTTGACAGGGGCTATGGCTACACCTTC; CDR3 protein: CAFDRGYGYTF
clone size: .; V gene: TRBV10-1; D gene: TRBD1; J gene: TRBJ2-7; CDR3 DNA: TGCGCCCCCCCAAGGGGACAGCCTCTAAGCTCCTACGAGCAGTACTTC; CDR3 protein: CAPPRGQPLSSYEQYF
clone size: .; V gene: TRBV29-1; D gene: .; J gene: TRBJ1-1; CDR3 DNA: TGCAGCGTTGCTCAGGGGTTAGGCACTGAAGCTTTCTTT; CDR3 protein: CSVAQGLGTEAFF
clone size: .; V gene: TRBV9; D gene: TRBD1; J gene: TRBJ1-1; CDR3 DNA: TGTGCCAGCAGCGTAGGGGGACAGGAAGCTTTCTTT; CDR3 protein: CASSVGGQEAFF
clone size: .; V gene: TRBV4-3; D gene: .; J gene: TRBJ1-1; CDR3 DNA: TGCGCCAGCAGCCAAGATCTAACCAGGGTGGGTGAAGCTTTCTTT; CDR3 protein: CASSQDLTRVGEAFF
clone size: .; V gene: TRBV15; D gene: .; J gene: TRBJ2-7; CDR3 DNA: TGTGCCACCAGCCGTGACAGGGCCGGGGGCTACGAGCAGTACTTC; CDR3 protein: CATSRDRAGGYEQYF
clone size: .; V gene: TRBV4-3; D gene: TRBD1; J gene: TRBJ1-4; CDR3 DNA: TGCGCCAGCAGCCAAGAGGTGCCGACAGGGAGAGGGGAAAAACTGTTTTTT; CDR3 protein: CASSQEVPTGRGEKLFF
clone size: .; V gene: TRBV7-9; D gene: .; J gene: TRBJ2-7; CDR3 DNA: TGTGCCAGCAGCGAGGGGACTTTCGACTACGAGCAGTACTTC; CDR3 protein: CASSEGTFDYEQYF
clone size: .; V gene: TRBV6-5; D gene: .; J gene: TRBJ1-1; CDR3 DNA: TGTGCCAGCAGGCACACAAAGAACACTGAAGCTTTCTTT; CDR3 protein: CASRHTKNTEAFF
clone size: .; V gene: TRBV5-4; D gene: .; J gene: TRBJ2-5; CDR3 DNA: TGTGCCAGCAGCCGTTCGACGGGCCGAGGGGAGACCCAGTACTTC; CDR3 protein: CASSRSTGRGETQYF
clone size: .; V gene: TRBV4-2; D gene: TRBD1; J gene: TRBJ1-3; CDR3 DNA: TGTGCCAGCAGCCCCTTGGGGGGACAGGGAGTTGGTTCTGGAAACACCATATATTTT; CDR3 protein: CASSPLGGQGVGSGNTIYF
clone size: .; V gene: TRBV5-8; D gene: TRBD1; J gene: TRBJ1-4; CDR3 DNA: TGTGCCAGCAGCTCGCGGACAGGGGTAGAAAAACTGTTTTTT; CDR3 protein: CASSSRTGVEKLFF
clone size: few; V gene: TRBV6-5; D gene: .; J gene: TRBJ1-5; CDR3 DNA: TGTGCCAGCAGTTCCCGGGGCAGGGGTAGCAATCAGCCCCAGCATTTT; CDR3 protein: CASSSRGRGSNQPQHF
clone size: .; V gene: TRBV11-3; D gene: .; J gene: TRBJ2-3; CDR3 DNA: TGTGCCAGCAGCTTAGGCCTAATTAGCACAGATACGCAGTATTTT; CDR3 protein: CASSLGLISTDTQYF
clone size: .; V gene: TRBV18; D gene: TRBD1; J gene: TRBJ1-1; CDR3 DNA: TGTGCCAGCTCACCAGGACAGGTGAACACTGAAGCTTTCTTT; CDR3 protein: CASSPGQVNTEAFF
clone size: few; V gene: TRBV28; D gene: TRBD1; J gene: TRBJ1-4; CDR3 DNA: TGTGCCAGCAGTTTGTGGGACAGGGGAAATGAAAAACTGTTTTTT; CDR3 protein: CASSLWDRGNEKLFF
clone size: .; V gene: TRBV7-2; D gene: .; J gene: TRBJ1-3; CDR3 DNA: TGTGCCAGCAGCACAACCAGGGCGTCTGGAAACACCATATATTTT; CDR3 protein: CASSTTRASGNTIYF
clone size: .; V gene: TRBV28; D gene: .; J gene: TRBJ1-2; CDR3 DNA: TGTGCCAGCAGACAACTTTCCAGGGGCTACACCTTC; CDR3 protein: CASRQLSRGYTF
clone size: .; V gene: TRBV4-1; D gene: .; J gene: TRBJ2-2; CDR3 DNA: TGCGCCAGCAGCCAAGATGAGGGTACCGGGGAGCTGTTTTTT; CDR3 protein: CASSQDEGTGELFF
clone size: few; V gene: TRBV7-9; D gene: .; J gene: TRBJ1-3; CDR3 DNA: TGTGCCAGCAGCCCGACCGTCCTGGGACTGCCCTCTGGAAACACCATATATTTT; CDR3 protein: CASSPTVLGLPSGNTIYF
clone size: .; V gene: TRBV3-1/TRBV3-2; D gene: .; J gene: TRBJ1-6; CDR3 DNA: TGTGCCAGCAGCCAAAATATTTCACCCCTCCACTTT; CDR3 protein: CASSQNISPLHF
clone size: .; V gene: TRBV25-1; D gene: .; J gene: TRBJ1-2; CDR3 DNA: TGTGCCAGCAGTGTCCGGACAGCTAACTATGGCTACACCTTC; CDR3 protein: CASSVRTANYGYTF
clone size: few; V gene: TRBV7-9; D gene: TRBD1; J gene: TRBJ1-1; CDR3 DNA: TGTGCCAGCAGCTTCGACAGGGGGCACCTCGAAGCTTTCTTT; CDR3 protein: CASSFDRGHLEAFF
clone size: once; V gene: TRBV6-5; D gene: .; J gene: TRBJ2-3; CDR3 DNA: TGTGCCAGCAGCGCCAGGGGTCCGGGTACAGATACGCAGTATTTT; CDR3 protein: CASSARGPGTDTQYF
clone size: .; V gene: TRBV5-4; D gene: .; J gene: TRBJ1-6; CDR3 DNA: TGTGCCAGCAGCTTGGAGCAGGGTAATTCACCCCTCCACTTT; CDR3 protein: CASSLEQGNSPLHF
clone size: .; V gene: TRBV6-2/TRBV6-3; D gene: TRBD2; J gene: TRBJ2-5; CDR3 DNA: TGTGCCAGCAGCCCTGCGGGGGGGCACGGAGAGACCCAGTACTTC; CDR3 protein: CASSPAGGHGETQYF
clone size: .; V gene: TRBV10-3; D gene: TRBD2; J gene: TRBJ2-3; CDR3 DNA: TGTGCCATCCGACAACCGAGCGGGGGGGCGAACACAGATACGCAGTATTTT; CDR3 protein: CAIRQPSGGANTDTQYF
clone size: .; V gene: TRBV18; D gene: .; J gene: TRBJ1-1; CDR3 DNA: TGTGCCAGCTCACCCTGGGGAGACGGAGTGAACACTGAAGCTTTCTTT; CDR3 protein: CASSPWGDGVNTEAFF
clone size: .; V gene: TRBV7-9; D gene: .; J gene: TRBJ1-6; CDR3 DNA: TGTGCCAGCAGCTCCCAGAGGCCCAATTCACCCCTCCACTTT; CDR3 protein: CASSSQRPNSPLHF
clone size: .; V gene: TRBV15; D gene: .; J gene: TRBJ1-5; CDR3 DNA: TGTGCCACCAGCAGTGTTTACAATCAGCCCCAGCATTTT; CDR3 protein: CATSSVYNQPQHF
clone size: .; V gene: TRBV27; D gene: TRBD2; J gene: TRBJ2-5; CDR3 DNA: TGTGCCAGCAGTTTACTCGGGACTAGCGGGGAGACCCAGTACTTC; CDR3 protein: CASSLLGTSGETQYF
clone size: .; V gene: TRBV3-1/TRBV3-2; D gene: TRBD1; J gene: TRBJ1-4; CDR3 DNA: TGTGCCAGCAGCGAGCCCAGGGGGGAGGAGGAAAAACTGTTTTTT; CDR3 protein: CASSEPRGEEEKLFF
clone size: .; V gene: TRBV12-5; D gene: TRBD1; J gene: TRBJ1-6; CDR3 DNA: TGTGCTAGTGGCACCGGGACAGTGAATTCACCCCTCCACTTT; CDR3 protein: CASGTGTVNSPLHF
clone size: .; V gene: TRBV2; D gene: TRBD1; J gene: TRBJ1-2; CDR3 DNA: TGTGCCAGCAGTGAGGAGGGGGCGTCAGGCTACACCTTC; CDR3 protein: CASSEEGASGYTF
clone size: .; V gene: TRBV7-9; D gene: TRBD1; J gene: TRBJ1-5; CDR3 DNA: TGTGCCAGCAGCTCGGGACAGTTGAATCAGCCCCAGCATTTT; CDR3 protein: CASSSGQLNQPQHF
clone size: .; V gene: TRBV28; D gene: TRBD1; J gene: TRBJ1-6; CDR3 DNA: TGTGCCAGCAGTCGTCGGTTCCGGGACAGGGGGAATTCACCCCTCCACTTT; CDR3 protein: CASSRRFRDRGNSPLHF
clone size: .; V gene: TRBV2; D gene: .; J gene: TRBJ1-4; CDR3 DNA: TGTGCCAGCAGTGAAAGAACCTCACGAGGTGAAAAACTGTTTTTT; CDR3 protein: CASSERTSRGEKLFF
clone size: .; V gene: TRBV3-1/TRBV3-2; D gene: .; J gene: TRBJ1-5; CDR3 DNA: TGTGCCAGCAGCCAAGACCGAGGTAATCAGCCCCAGCATTTT; CDR3 protein: CASSQDRGNQPQHF
clone size: .; V gene: TRBV5-1; D gene: TRBD1; J gene: TRBJ1-1; CDR3 DNA: TGCGCCAGTAGCTTGACGGGGACAGGGAACACTGAAGCTTTCTTT; CDR3 protein: CASSLTGTGNTEAFF
clone size: .; V gene: TRBV19; D gene: TRBD1; J gene: TRBJ1-5; CDR3 DNA: TGTGCCAGTAGTATAATAACAGGGGGCCCTAATCAGCCCCAGCATTTT; CDR3 protein: CASSIITGGPNQPQHF
clone size: .; V gene: TRBV4-1; D gene: TRBD2; J gene: TRBJ2-3; CDR3 DNA: TGCGCCAGCAGCTCGGGGGGGCCGAGCACAGATACGCAGTATTTT; CDR3 protein: CASSSGGPSTDTQYF
clone size: few; V gene: TRBV11-2; D gene: TRBD1; J gene: TRBJ1-2; CDR3 DNA: TGTGCCAGCAGCTTAACACTAATTACAGGGGCAGGAATTCATGGCTACACCTTC; CDR3 protein: CASSLTLITGAGIHGYTF
clone size: .; V gene: TRBV5-6; D gene: TRBD1; J gene: TRBJ2-7; CDR3 DNA: TGTGCCAGCAGCACGCCCCGACAGGGGGCACGGTACGAGCAGTACTTC; CDR3 protein: CASSTPRQGARYEQYF
clone size: .; V gene: TRBV2; D gene: TRBD1; J gene: TRBJ2-5; CDR3 DNA: TGTGCCAGCAGCGACGGACAGGGGGAGACCCAGTACTTC; CDR3 protein: CASSDGQGETQYF
clone size: .; V gene: TRBV6-1; D gene: .; J gene: TRBJ2-2; CDR3 DNA: TGTGCCAGCAGTGAACTAGGCGGGGAGCTGTTTTTT; CDR3 protein: CASSELGGELFF
clone size: .; V gene: TRBV13; D gene: TRBD1; J gene: TRBJ2-7; CDR3 DNA: TGTGCCAGCAGCTCGAAGACAGGGGAGTTCTACGAGCAGTACTTC; CDR3 protein: CASSSKTGEFYEQYF
clone size: .; V gene: TRBV19; D gene: TRBD1; J gene: TRBJ1-2; CDR3 DNA: TGTGCCACCCGACAAAAAGACAGGGCTGGCTACACCTTC; CDR3 protein: CATRQKDRAGYTF
clone size: .; V gene: TRBV5-6; D gene: TRBD1; J gene: TRBJ1-5; CDR3 DNA: TGTGCCAGCAGCTTGGGAGGGGGCTCACTACAGCCCCAGCATTTT; CDR3 protein: CASSLGGGSLQPQHF